The 17 T cell receptor beta chains below all came from one sample that was sequenced in a study of blood T cell repertoires in COVID-19. Data came from immunoSEQ multiplex PCR; TCRdb stores just in-frame clones and leaves some out. This sample carries around 100,000 clones, about nine tenths of them seen once, and the ten largest clones take roughly 5%. Sequenced material: peripheral blood. The receptors stem from a man in his forties or fifties with acute or convalescent COVID-19.

The gene calls are TRBV4-1 and TRBJ2-3, with TRBD1 matching 8 bases. Germline-derived CDR1 and CDR2 are MGHRA and YSYEKL. With V trimmed by 3 bases and J by 1 base, 3 bases remained unmatched. CDR3 length equals 15 residues. The CDR3 DNA sequence: TGCGCCAGCAGCCAGGACAGGGTTGGCACAGATACGCAGTATTTT. This codes for CASSQDRVGTDTQYF.

V is TRBV6-5 and J is TRBJ2-7; 7 nucleotides match TRBD2. The germline gives CDR1 MNHEY, CDR2 SVGAGI. The CDR3 spans 15 residues. The junction had 9 bases not matched to a gene; V was cut back by 7 bases and J by 0 bases. The CDR3, as DNA: TGTGCCAGCACCCAGGAAGGGAGGGGCTCCTACGAGCAGTACTTC. Protein: CASTQEGRGSYEQYF.

The chain couples TRBV7-2 to TRBJ2-1; perhaps TRBD1 as D (5 bases). CDR1 SGHTA and CDR2 FQGNSA come from the germline V gene. The V end was cut by 3 bases, the J end by 0 bases, with 9 bases between. The CDR3 consists of 15 residues. CDR3 DNA: TGTGCCAGCAGCTTTTACAGGAGCTCCTACAATGAGCAGTTCTTC. Amino acids: CASSFYRSSYNEQFF.

The chain combines TRBV9 with TRBJ2-1; perhaps TRBD1 as D (5 bases). CDR3 length equals 15 residues. Germline CDR1 is SGDLS and CDR2 is YYNGEE. V dropped 0 bases and J dropped 8 bases, with 15 bases sitting between them. In nucleotides, the CDR3 is TGTGCCAGCAGCGTAGTATTTGGGGAAGGGGATGAGCAGTTCTTC. It is translated as CASSVVFGEGDEQFF.

Remarks on this clone: The same CDR3 also results from other DNA sequences found in this sample. The V and J genes are TRBV5-4 and TRBJ1-3; 7 nucleotides match TRBD1. CDR1 is SGHNT, CDR2 YYREEE, per germline (reference sequence). V was clipped by 0 bases and J by 0 bases; unmatched bases: 3. This CDR3 is built from 16 residues. In DNA, the CDR3 is TGTGCCAGCAGCTTGGCAACAGGGGCCTCTGGAAACACCATATATTTT. Encoded protein: CASSLATGASGNTIYF.

The V gene is TRBV19, the J gene TRBJ1-2, with D unclear. The CDR3 is 16 amino acids. Germline lookup yields CDR1 LNHDA and CDR2 SQIVND (reference sequence). V lost 3 bases, J lost 3 bases, and 17 bases lay in between. CDR3 bases: TGTGCCAGTAGTATCCTTCTTAGGCGGGCGGACTATGGCTACACCTTC. Its protein product is CASSILLRRADYGYTF.

The genes are TRBV4-1 and TRBJ2-1; TRBD2 aligns across 9 bases. There are 14 residues in the CDR3. Looked up from germline, CDR1 is MGHRA and CDR2 is YSYEKL. With V trimmed by 0 bases and J by 13 bases, 7 bases remained unmatched. In DNA, the CDR3 is TGCGCCAGCAGCCAAGATTTCACAGCGGGAGGCCAGTTCTTC. Amino acid sequence: CASSQDFTAGGQFF.

V and J are TRBV5-1 and TRBJ1-1; TRBD1 might be the D (5 bases). V gave up 4 bases and J gave up 1 base, with 14 bases separating them. The CDR3 runs 15 residues. Germline V gene data show CDR1 as SGHRS and CDR2 as YFSETQ. In DNA, the CDR3 is TGCGCCAGCAGCCATTTGCGACAGCAGAACACTGAAGCTTTCTTT. Its protein product is CASSHLRQQNTEAFF.

The J gene is TRBJ2-1, the V gene TRBV12-3 or TRBV12-4; possible D gene TRBD1, 5 bases. V gave up 5 bases and J gave up 7 bases, with 9 bases separating them. This CDR3 spans 12 amino acids. The CDR3: CASSRQPNEQFF. CDR3 coding DNA: TGTGCCAGCAGTCGACAGCCTAATGAGCAGTTCTTC.

The chain joins TRBV5-1 to TRBJ2-7; 11 nucleotides match TRBD2. Germline assignment: CDR1 SGHRS and CDR2 YFSETQ. Trimming took 0 bases from V and 2 from J; bases not matched to a gene: 13. The CDR3 is 19 amino acids. The chain's CDR3 is CASSLAGRTSGFRAYEQYF. The CDR3 DNA reads as TGCGCCAGCAGCTTGGCCGGCCGGACTAGCGGGTTTCGGGCCTACGAGCAGTACTTC.

This sequence joins TRBV30 and TRBJ2-1; TRBD1 is a possible D gene (6 bases). V was shortened by 1 base and J by 3 bases, with 13 bases between the two germline ends. The CDR3 loop spans 15 amino acids. CDR1 is GTSNPN and CDR2 is SVGIG in the germline V gene (reference sequence). This CDR3 is CAWSGRQAYYNEQFF. Written as DNA, the CDR3 is TGTGCCTGGAGTGGAAGACAGGCTTACTACAATGAGCAGTTCTTC.

The gene calls are TRBV5-1 and TRBJ2-7; D possibly corresponds to TRBD2 (6 bases). This CDR3 has 14 amino acids. Germline V gene sequence: CDR1 SGHRS, CDR2 YFSETQ. The germline V and J ends were trimmed by 4 bases and 1 base, with 12 bases remaining between them. The CDR3, as DNA: TGCGCCAGCAGCCCAGGGACTGCATCCTACGAGCAGTACTTC. Encoded protein: CASSPGTASYEQYF. Combining the CDR3 with reference TRBV5-1 and TRBJ2-7 gives the whole variable domain KAGVTQTPRYLIKTRGQQVTLSCSPISGHRSVSWYQQTPGQGLQFLFEYFSETQRNKGNFPGRFSGRQFSNSRSEMNVSTLELGDSALYLCASSPGTASYEQYFGPGTRLTVT.

This chain connects TRBV19 to TRBJ1-2; 7 nucleotides line up with TRBD1. Germline V gene data show CDR1 as LNHDA and CDR2 as SQIVND (reference sequence). Trimming at V came to 4 bases and at J to 7 bases, leaving 9 bases not matched to a gene. The CDR3 consists of 14 residues. CDR3 region: CASSTGQELSGYTF. The CDR3 DNA reads TGTGCCAGTAGTACCGGACAGGAGTTGAGTGGCTACACCTTC.

This clone was picked up a small number of times. The V and J genes are TRBV27 and TRBJ1-2; D gene unclear. V was clipped by 3 bases and J by 0 bases, with 14 bases between them. CDR1 is MNHEY, CDR2 SMNVEV, per germline (reference sequence). This CDR3 region has 16 residues. In DNA form, the CDR3 reads TGTGCCAGCAGTTTTGCAGGTCCCCGACCTAACTATGGCTACACCTTC. It translates to CASSFAGPRPNYGYTF.

This clone is a singleton in its sample. The V call is TRBV7-9, the J call TRBJ1-1, with TRBD1 matching over 9 bases. The CDR3 sequence is 15 residues long. The V gene end was trimmed by 3 bases and the J gene end by 1 base; junction bases not matched to a gene: 3. The germline CDR1 and CDR2 sequences are SEHNR and FQNEAQ (reference sequence). This CDR3 is CASSLGQGANTEAFF. The CDR3 bases are TGTGCCAGCAGCTTGGGACAGGGAGCGAACACTGAAGCTTTCTTT. Supplemented by reference TRBV7-9 and TRBJ1-1, the full variable domain reads DTGVSQNPRHKITKRGQNVTFRCDPISEHNRLYWYRQTLGQGPEFLTYFQNEAQLEKSRLLSDRFSAERPKGSFSTLEIQRTEQGDSAMYLCASSLGQGANTEAFFGQGTRLTVV.

This rearrangement joins TRBV2 to TRBJ2-5; D possibly corresponds to TRBD2 (6 bases). From germline, CDR1 is SNHLY and CDR2 FYNNEI. The CDR3 has 14 residues. V was trimmed by 8 bases and J by 0 bases, leaving 13 bases between them. CDR3 DNA sequence: TGTGCCAGCCGGGGCGGGACCTACCAAGAGACCCAGTACTTC. It is translated as CASRGGTYQETQYF.

This chain connects TRBV6-5 to TRBJ1-5; D remains unclear. Germline V gene lookup returns CDR1 MNHEY and CDR2 SVGAGI. The CDR3 consists of 14 residues. Trimming pared 7 bases from V and 2 bases from J, leaving 12 bases between. The CDR3 bases are TGTGCCAGCAAGGCATCACTAGGCAATCAGCCCCAGCATTTT. This encodes CASKASLGNQPQHF.